Shown below are 18 T cell receptor beta chains from a single sample sequenced in a study of T cell repertoires in cytomegalovirus infection. TCRdb re-called the reads through MiXCR, storing one row per CDR3 protein. Of approximately 260,000 distinct CDR3 sequences in the sample, approximately 17% were seen once. The sample taken for sequencing was CD8+ T cells from PBMCs. These receptors were obtained from a human donor in good health (CMV status not recorded). Some clones in this sample may be carry-over from other donors' samples.

This clonotype appeared many times. The chain recombines TRBV7-2 with TRBJ2-7; TRBD1 is a possible D gene (5 bases). This CDR3 is 13 amino acids long. Germline CDR1 is SGHTA and CDR2 is FQGNSA. Between the trimmed V and J ends, which lost 1 base and 5 bases, there was a span of 9 bases. CDR3 protein: CASSLVQGDEQYF. The CDR3, as DNA: TGTGCCAGCAGCTTAGTTCAGGGCGACGAGCAGTACTTC.

This clonotype was counted ten times or more. The rearrangement uses TRBV7-2 and TRBJ2-1, with TRBD2 identical over 10 bases. The CDR3 loop spans 17 amino acids. The germline V gene has CDR1 SGHTA and CDR2 FQGNSA. The V gene end was trimmed by 3 bases and the J gene end by 2 bases; junction bases not matched to a gene: 7. The CDR3 DNA sequence: TGTGCCAGCAGCTTCGTAGCGGGGGGTTATACCTACAATGAGCAGTTCTTC. It yields the protein CASSFVAGGYTYNEQFF.

The rearrangement joins TRBV28 to TRBJ1-1; D unresolved. V dropped 3 bases and J dropped 0 bases, with 14 bases sitting between them. This CDR3 has 16 residues. Germline V gene lookup returns CDR1 MDHEN and CDR2 SYDVKM. In DNA form, the CDR3 reads TGTGCCAGCAGTTTCTTCGGGGATATGATGAACACTGAAGCTTTCTTT. This translates into CASSFFGDMMNTEAFF.

This clonotype was detected ten times or more. V gene TRBV28 combines with J gene TRBJ2-2; D is undetermined. CDR3 size: 12 residues. Trimming removed 1 base from V and 6 bases from J, with 3 bases in between. Germline V gives CDR1 MDHEN, CDR2 SYDVKM. The DNA of the CDR3 is TGTGCCAGCAGTTTATACTCCGGGGAGCTGTTTTTT. This translates into CASSLYSGELFF.

A few counts support this clonotype. The chain carries TRBV7-9 and TRBJ2-5, with 10 bases aligning to TRBD1. With V trimmed by 1 base and J by 0 bases, 2 bases remained unmatched. This CDR3 contains 16 residues. Per germline, CDR1 SEHNR and CDR2 FQNEAQ (reference sequence). In nucleotides, the CDR3 is TGTGCCAGCAGCTTAGAGGGGACAGGGGACCAAGAGACCCAGTACTTC. Its translation is CASSLEGTGDQETQYF. The full variable domain, with the rest looked up from reference TRBV7-9 and TRBJ2-5, is DTGVSQNPRHKITKRGQNVTFRCDPISEHNRLYWYRQTLGQGPEFLTYFQNEAQLEKSRLLSDRFSAERPKGSFSTLEIQRTEQGDSAMYLCASSLEGTGDQETQYFGPGTRLLVL.

This clonotype was observed a handful of times. The chain recombines TRBV12-3 or TRBV12-4 with TRBJ2-1, with 13 positions matching TRBD2. The CDR3 extends over 15 amino acids. Trimming took 5 bases from V and 5 from J; bases not matched to a gene: 3. The CDR3 region has the DNA TGTGCCAGCAGTCCAACTAGCGGGGGGGACAATGAGCAGTTCTTC. Protein product: CASSPTSGGDNEQFF.

On this clonotype itself: The conserved final phenylalanine or tryptophan is absent from the CDR3, which likely points to a read error. The chain combines TRBV5-6 with TRBJ2-6; D might be TRBD1 (5 bases). The CDR3 has 18 residues. The germline V and J ends were trimmed by 0 bases and 0 bases, with 13 bases remaining between them. Germline lookup yields CDR1 SGHDT and CDR2 YYEEEE. CDR3 loop: CASSLGQLQVSGANVLTL. The CDR3 DNA follows: TGTGCCAGCAGCTTGGGGCAGCTACAGGTCTCTGGGGCCAACGTCCTGACTTTA.

This clonotype occurred a few times. The DNA for the CDR3 is TGTGCCAGCAGCCTTCAGGGGATCAGCAATCAGCCCCAGCATTTT. This gives the protein CASSLQGISNQPQHF. This chain connects TRBV6-2 or TRBV6-3 to TRBJ1-5, with D perhaps TRBD1 (6 bases). Germline CDR1 is MNHEY and CDR2 is SVGEGT. This CDR3 is built from 15 residues. V was shortened by 6 bases and J by 1 base, with 13 bases between the two germline ends.

This chain uses TRBV23-1 with TRBJ2-5; 9 positions agree with TRBD1. TRBV23-1 has ORF status, its function being uncertain. CDR3 length equals 20 residues. J gave up 5 bases and V 3 bases, and 22 bases lay outside the gene matches. Here the CDR3 DNA reads TGCGCCAGCAGTCAGCCAGCCCCTCTACCGATAACAGGGGGCGAGGAGACCCAGTACTTC. Translating gives CASSQPAPLPITGGEETQYF.

This clonotype was detected a few times. The chain links TRBV29-1 to TRBJ1-2; maybe TRBD1 (6 bases). The CDR3 is 12 amino acids. Trimming pared 6 bases from V and 6 bases from J, leaving 14 bases between. CDR1 SQVTM and CDR2 ANQGSEA come from the germline V gene. The CDR3 spells CSVRGPQDGYTF. CDR3 DNA sequence: TGCAGCGTCAGGGGACCTCAGGATGGCTACACCTTC.

This clonotype was seen a few times. This rearrangement joins TRBV5-5 to TRBJ1-3, with no clear D. CDR1 is SGHKS and CDR2 is YYEKEE in the germline V gene (reference sequence). The CDR3 totals 15 residues. Trimming shortened V by 2 bases and J by 0 bases, and 9 bases separated the two germline ends. The chain's CDR3 is CASSFNPDSGNTIYF. The CDR3 nucleotides are TGTGCCAGCAGCTTCAATCCGGACTCTGGAAACACCATATATTTT.

The chain links TRBV12-3 or TRBV12-4 to TRBJ1-2; TRBD1 might be the D (5 bases). The CDR3 covers 14 residues. With 3 bases removed from V and 4 bases from J, the gap between germline ends came to 12 bases. The DNA of the CDR3 is TGTGCCAGCAGTTTTTCAGGGTTTGGCTATGGCTACACCTTC. This translates into CASSFSGFGYGYTF.

The sample holds a few counts of this clonotype. The genes are TRBV6-4 and TRBJ2-1; D ambiguous. V was pared by 0 bases and J by 6 bases, with 6 bases between. This CDR3 is 13 amino acids long. Per germline, CDR1 MRHNA and CDR2 SNTAGT. CDR3 sequence: CASSDSTINEQFF. The CDR3 region has the DNA TGTGCCAGCAGTGACTCGACAATCAATGAGCAGTTCTTC.

This clonotype was picked up a small number of times. The CDR3 DNA reads TGCGCCAGCAGCTCCAGGGTTGGAAAGGACAATGAGCAGTTCTTC. Encoded protein: CASSSRVGKDNEQFF. The chain combines TRBV5-1 with TRBJ2-1; D might be TRBD1 (5 bases). Germline CDR1 SGHRS, CDR2 YFSETQ. V was pared by 3 bases and J by 5 bases, with 15 bases between. This CDR3 is built from 15 residues.

This clonotype was counted only a few times. Here the CDR3 DNA reads TGTGCCAGCAGCTTAGGGCCGAGGACAGGGGGCTTTAGATCCTACAATGAGCAGTTCTTC. As protein: CASSLGPRTGGFRSYNEQFF. The rearrangement uses TRBV7-8 and TRBJ2-1; 11 positions match TRBD1. V lost 1 base, J lost 1 base, and 12 bases stayed unmatched. The germline V gene has CDR1 SGHVS and CDR2 FQNEAQ. This CDR3 has 20 residues.

This clonotype was counted a few times. The CDR3 region has the DNA TGTGCCAGCAGTCCGGGGGTCATTACCTCCCAGCCCCAGCATTTT. This encodes CASSPGVITSQPQHF. The chain has TRBV2 and TRBJ1-5; maybe TRBD1 (5 bases). CDR3 size: 15 residues. From germline, CDR1 is SNHLY and CDR2 FYNNEI. Deletions cut 5 bases from V and 7 bases from J, with 18 bases between.

This clonotype was counted a few times. The chain recombines TRBV7-9 with TRBJ1-2; no reliable D call. Germline CDR1 and CDR2: SEHNR and FQNEAQ (reference sequence). This CDR3 is 17 amino acids long. V lost 0 bases and J lost 0, with 14 bases in between. The CDR3 DNA reads TGTGCCAGCAGCTTAGCGTACCCGGTAGCGGCTAACTATGGCTACACCTTC. Translation: CASSLAYPVAANYGYTF. Together with reference TRBV7-9 and TRBJ1-2, the CDR3 gives the full variable domain: DTGVSQNPRHKITKRGQNVTFRCDPISEHNRLYWYRQTLGQGPEFLTYFQNEAQLEKSRLLSDRFSAERPKGSFSTLEIQRTEQGDSAMYLCASSLAYPVAANYGYTFGSGTRLTVV.

This chain connects TRBV28 to TRBJ1-4; TRBD1 aligns across 7 bases. The V segment lost 6 bases and the J segment 8 bases; nucleotides outside the gene matches: 12. From germline, CDR1 is MDHEN and CDR2 SYDVKM. The CDR3 loop spans 15 amino acids. The CDR3 here is CASRATGSGAEKLFF. The CDR3 coding sequence is TGTGCCAGCAGAGCGACAGGGTCGGGGGCCGAAAAACTGTTTTTT.